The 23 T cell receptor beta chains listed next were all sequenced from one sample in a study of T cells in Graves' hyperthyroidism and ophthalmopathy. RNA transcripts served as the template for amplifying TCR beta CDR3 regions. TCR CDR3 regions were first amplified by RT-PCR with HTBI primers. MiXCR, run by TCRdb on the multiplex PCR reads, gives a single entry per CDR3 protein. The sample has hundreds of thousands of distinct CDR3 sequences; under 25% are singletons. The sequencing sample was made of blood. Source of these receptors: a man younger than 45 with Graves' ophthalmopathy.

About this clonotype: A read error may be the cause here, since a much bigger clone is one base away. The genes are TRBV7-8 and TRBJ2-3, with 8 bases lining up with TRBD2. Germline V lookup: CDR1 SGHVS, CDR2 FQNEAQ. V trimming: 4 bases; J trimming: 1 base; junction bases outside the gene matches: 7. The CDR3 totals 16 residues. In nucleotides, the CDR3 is TGTGCCAGCAGCTCAGAGCCACTAGCGGGCACAGATACGCAGTATTTT. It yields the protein CASSSEPLAGTDTQYF.

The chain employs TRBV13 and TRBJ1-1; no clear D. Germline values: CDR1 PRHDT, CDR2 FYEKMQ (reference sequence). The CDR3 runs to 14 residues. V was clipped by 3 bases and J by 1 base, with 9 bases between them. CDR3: CASSFVTGNTEAFF. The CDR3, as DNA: TGTGCCAGCAGCTTCGTAACTGGGAACACTGAAGCTTTCTTT.

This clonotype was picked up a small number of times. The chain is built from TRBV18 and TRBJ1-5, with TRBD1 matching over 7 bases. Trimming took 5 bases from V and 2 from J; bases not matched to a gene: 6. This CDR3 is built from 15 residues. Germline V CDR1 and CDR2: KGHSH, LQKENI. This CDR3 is CASSSGTDGNQPQHF. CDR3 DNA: TGTGCCAGCTCATCTGGGACAGATGGCAATCAGCCCCAGCATTTT.

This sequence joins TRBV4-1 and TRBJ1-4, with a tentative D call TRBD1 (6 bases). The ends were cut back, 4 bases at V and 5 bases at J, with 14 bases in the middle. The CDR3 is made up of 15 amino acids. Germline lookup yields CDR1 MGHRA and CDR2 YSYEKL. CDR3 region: CASSLYTGPNEKLFF. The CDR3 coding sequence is TGCGCCAGCAGCCTTTACACAGGGCCCAATGAAAAACTGTTTTTT.

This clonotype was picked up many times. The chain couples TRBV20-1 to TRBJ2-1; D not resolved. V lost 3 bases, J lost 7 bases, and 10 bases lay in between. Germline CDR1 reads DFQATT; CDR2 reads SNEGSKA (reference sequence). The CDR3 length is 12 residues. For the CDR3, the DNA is TGCAGTGCTAGTAACTACGAGAATGAGCAGTTCTTC. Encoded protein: CSASNYENEQFF.

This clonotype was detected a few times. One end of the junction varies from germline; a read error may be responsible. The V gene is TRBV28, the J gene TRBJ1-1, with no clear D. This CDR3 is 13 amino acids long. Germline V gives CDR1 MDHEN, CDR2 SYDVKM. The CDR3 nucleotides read TGTGCCAGCAGTTTAACCCAGAACAGTGAAGCTTTCTTT. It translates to CASSLTQNSEAFF.

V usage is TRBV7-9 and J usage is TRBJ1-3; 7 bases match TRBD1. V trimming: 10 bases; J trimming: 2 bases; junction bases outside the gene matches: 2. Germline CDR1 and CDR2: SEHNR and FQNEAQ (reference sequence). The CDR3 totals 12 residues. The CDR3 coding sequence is TGTGCCATCACAGGGGCTGGAAACACCATATATTTT. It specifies CAITGAGNTIYF.

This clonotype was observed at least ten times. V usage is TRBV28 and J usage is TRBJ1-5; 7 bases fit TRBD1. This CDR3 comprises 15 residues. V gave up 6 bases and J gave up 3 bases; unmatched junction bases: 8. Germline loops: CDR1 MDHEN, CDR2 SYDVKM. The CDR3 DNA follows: TGTGCCAGCAGATCACAGGGGTCTGCCAATCAGCCCCAGCATTTT. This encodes CASRSQGSANQPQHF.

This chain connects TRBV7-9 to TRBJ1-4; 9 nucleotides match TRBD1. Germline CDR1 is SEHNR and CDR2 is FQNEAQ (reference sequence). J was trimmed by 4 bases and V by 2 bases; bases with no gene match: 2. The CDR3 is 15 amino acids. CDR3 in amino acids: CASSLSTGGNEKLFF. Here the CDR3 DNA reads TGTGCCAGCAGCTTATCGACAGGGGGTAATGAAAAACTGTTTTTT.

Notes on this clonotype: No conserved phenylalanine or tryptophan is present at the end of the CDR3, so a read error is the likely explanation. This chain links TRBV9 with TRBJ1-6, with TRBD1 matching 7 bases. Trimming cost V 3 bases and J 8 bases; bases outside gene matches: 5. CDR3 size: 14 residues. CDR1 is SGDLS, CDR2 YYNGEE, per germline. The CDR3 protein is CASSATGRDSPLHL. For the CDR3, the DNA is TGTGCCAGCAGCGCGACAGGGAGGGATTCACCCCTCCACCTT.

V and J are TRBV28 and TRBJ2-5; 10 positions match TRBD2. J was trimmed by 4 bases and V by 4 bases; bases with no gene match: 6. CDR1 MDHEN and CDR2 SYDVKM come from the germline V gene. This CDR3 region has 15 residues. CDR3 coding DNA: TGTGCCAGCAGTTCCCCCGGGACTAGCGTAGAGACCCAGTACTTC. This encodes CASSSPGTSVETQYF.

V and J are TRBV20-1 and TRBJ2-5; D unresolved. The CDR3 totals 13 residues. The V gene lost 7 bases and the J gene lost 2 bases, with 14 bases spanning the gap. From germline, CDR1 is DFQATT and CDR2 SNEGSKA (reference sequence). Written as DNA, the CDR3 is TGCAGTGGACGACGGAAGTTACAAGAGACCCAGTACTTC. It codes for CSGRRKLQETQYF.

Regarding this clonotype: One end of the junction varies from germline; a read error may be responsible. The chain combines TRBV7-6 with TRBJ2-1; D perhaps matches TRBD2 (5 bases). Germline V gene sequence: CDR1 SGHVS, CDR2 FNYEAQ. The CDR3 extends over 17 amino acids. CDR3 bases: TGTGCCGGCAGCTTAGTTAGTTCTAGCTTCTCCTACAATGAGCAGTTCTTC. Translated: CAGSLVSSSFSYNEQFF.

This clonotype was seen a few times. In DNA form, the CDR3 reads TGTGCCAGCAGCCCTCTAGAGTACCAAGAGACCCAGTACTTC. Its translation: CASSPLEYQETQYF. The chain couples TRBV11-2 to TRBJ2-5; D gene uncertain. The germline gives CDR1 SGHAT, CDR2 FQNNGV. This CDR3 comprises 14 residues. The V end was cut by 5 bases, the J end by 0 bases, with 10 bases between.

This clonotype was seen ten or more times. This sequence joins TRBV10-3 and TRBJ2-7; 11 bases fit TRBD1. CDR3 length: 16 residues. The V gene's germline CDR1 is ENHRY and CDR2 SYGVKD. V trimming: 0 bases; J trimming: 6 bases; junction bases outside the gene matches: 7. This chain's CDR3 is CAISESTRDRGFEQYF. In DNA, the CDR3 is TGTGCCATCAGTGAGTCAACCCGGGACAGGGGGTTCGAGCAGTACTTC.

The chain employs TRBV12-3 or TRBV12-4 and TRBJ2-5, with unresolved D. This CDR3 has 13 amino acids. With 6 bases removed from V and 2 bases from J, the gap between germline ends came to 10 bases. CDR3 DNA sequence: TGTGCCAGCAGATCCGCGGATCAAGAGACCCAGTACTTC. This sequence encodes CASRSADQETQYF.

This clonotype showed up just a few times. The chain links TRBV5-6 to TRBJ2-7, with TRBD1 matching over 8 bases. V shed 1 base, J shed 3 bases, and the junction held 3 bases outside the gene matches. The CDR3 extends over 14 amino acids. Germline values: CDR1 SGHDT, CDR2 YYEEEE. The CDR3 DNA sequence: TGTGCCAGCAGCTTGCCAGGGGGCGGCTACGAGCAGTACTTC. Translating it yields CASSLPGGGYEQYF. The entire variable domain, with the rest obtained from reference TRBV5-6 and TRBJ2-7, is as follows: DAGVTQSPTHLIKTRGQQVTLRCSPKSGHDTVSWYQQALGQGPQFIFQYYEEEERQRGNFPDRFSGHQFPNYSSELNVNALLLGDSALYLCASSLPGGGYEQYFGPGTRLTVT.

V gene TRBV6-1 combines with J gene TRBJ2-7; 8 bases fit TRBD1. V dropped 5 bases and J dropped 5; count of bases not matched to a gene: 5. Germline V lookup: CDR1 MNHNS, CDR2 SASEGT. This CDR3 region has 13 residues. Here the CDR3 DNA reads TGTGCCAGCAGTTTGACAGGGGAAGACGAGCAGTACTTC. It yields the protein CASSLTGEDEQYF.

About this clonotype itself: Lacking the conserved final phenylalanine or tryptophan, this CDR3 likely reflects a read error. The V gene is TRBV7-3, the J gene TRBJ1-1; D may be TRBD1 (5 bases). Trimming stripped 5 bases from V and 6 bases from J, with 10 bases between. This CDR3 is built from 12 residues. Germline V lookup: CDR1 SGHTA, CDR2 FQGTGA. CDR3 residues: CASSPGGAEAFS. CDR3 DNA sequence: TGTGCCAGCAGCCCTGGGGGGGCTGAAGCTTTCTCT.

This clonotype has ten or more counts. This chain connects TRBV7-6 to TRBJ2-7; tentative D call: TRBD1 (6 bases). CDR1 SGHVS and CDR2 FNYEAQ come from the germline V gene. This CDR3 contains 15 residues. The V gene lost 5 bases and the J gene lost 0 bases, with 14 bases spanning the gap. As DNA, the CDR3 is TGTGCCAGCAGCCCAACAGGGAGTCCCTCCTACGAGCAGTACTTC. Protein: CASSPTGSPSYEQYF.

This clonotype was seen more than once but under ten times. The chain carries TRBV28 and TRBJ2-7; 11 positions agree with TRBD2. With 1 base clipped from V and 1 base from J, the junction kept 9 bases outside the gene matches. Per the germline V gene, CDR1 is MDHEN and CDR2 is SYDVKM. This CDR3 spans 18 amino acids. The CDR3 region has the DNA TGTGCCAGCAGTTTATCCTTTTCTAGCGGGAGGATTTCCTACGAGCAGTACTTC. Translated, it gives CASSLSFSSGRISYEQYF.

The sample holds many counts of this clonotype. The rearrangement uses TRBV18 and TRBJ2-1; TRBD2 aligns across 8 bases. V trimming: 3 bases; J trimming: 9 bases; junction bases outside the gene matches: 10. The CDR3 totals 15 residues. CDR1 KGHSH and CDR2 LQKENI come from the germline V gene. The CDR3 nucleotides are TGTGCCAGCTCACCGCAGTATTCGGGAGGGACTGAGCAGTTCTTC. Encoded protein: CASSPQYSGGTEQFF. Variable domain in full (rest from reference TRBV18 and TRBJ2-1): NAGVMQNPRHLVRRRGQEARLRCSPMKGHSHVYWYRQLPEEGLKFMVYLQKENIIDESGMPKERFSAEFPKEGPSILRIQQVVRGDSAAYFCASSPQYSGGTEQFFGPGTRLTVL.

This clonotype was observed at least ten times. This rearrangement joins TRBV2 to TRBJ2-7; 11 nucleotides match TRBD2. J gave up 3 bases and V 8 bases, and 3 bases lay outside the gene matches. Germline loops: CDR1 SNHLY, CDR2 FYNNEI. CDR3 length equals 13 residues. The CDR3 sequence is CASYGTSGYEQYF. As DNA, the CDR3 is TGTGCCAGCTACGGGACTAGCGGCTACGAGCAGTACTTC.